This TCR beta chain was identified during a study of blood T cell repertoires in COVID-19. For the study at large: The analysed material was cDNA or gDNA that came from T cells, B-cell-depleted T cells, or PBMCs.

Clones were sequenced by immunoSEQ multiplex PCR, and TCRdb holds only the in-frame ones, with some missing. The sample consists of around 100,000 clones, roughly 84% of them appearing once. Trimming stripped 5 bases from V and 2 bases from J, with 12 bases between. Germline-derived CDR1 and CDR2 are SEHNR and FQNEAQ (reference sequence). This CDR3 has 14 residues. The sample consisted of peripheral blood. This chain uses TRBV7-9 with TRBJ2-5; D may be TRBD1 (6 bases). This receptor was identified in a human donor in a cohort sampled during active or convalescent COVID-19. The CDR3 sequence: CASSPWGRQETQYF. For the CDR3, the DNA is TGTGCCAGCAGCCCATGGGGGCGGCAAGAGACCCAGTACTTC.